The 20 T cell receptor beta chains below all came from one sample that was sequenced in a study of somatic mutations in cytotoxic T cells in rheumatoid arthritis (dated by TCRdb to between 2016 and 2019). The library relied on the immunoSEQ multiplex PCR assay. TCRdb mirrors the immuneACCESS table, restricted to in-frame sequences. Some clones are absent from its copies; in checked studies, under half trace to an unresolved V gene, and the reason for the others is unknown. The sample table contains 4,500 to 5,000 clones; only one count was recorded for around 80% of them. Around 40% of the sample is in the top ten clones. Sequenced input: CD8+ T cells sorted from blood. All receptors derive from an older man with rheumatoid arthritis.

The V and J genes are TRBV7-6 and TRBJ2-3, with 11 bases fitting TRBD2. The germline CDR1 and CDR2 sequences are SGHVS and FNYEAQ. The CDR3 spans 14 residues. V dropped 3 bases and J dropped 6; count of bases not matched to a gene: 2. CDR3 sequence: CASSFSGRGDTQYF. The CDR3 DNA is TGTGCCAGCAGCTTTAGCGGGAGGGGGGATACGCAGTATTTT.

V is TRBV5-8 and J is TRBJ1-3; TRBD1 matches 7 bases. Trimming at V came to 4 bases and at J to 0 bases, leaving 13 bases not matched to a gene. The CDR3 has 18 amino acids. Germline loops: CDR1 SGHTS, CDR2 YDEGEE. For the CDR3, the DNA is TGTGCCAGCAGCGCGATGACAGGGCAGTTTTTCTCTGGAAACACCATATATTTT. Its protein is CASSAMTGQFFSGNTIYF.

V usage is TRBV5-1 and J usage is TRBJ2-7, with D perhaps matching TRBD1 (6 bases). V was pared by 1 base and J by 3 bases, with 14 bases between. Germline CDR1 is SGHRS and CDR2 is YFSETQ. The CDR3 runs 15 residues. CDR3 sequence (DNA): TGCGCCAGCAGCTTGCTATCAGGGGCCCACTACGAGCAGTACTTC. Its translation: CASSLLSGAHYEQYF.

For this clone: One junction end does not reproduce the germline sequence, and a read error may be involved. The CDR3 region has the DNA TGTGCCACCAGCACGGGACTAGCGGCCAATCAGCAGTTCTTC. Translation: CATSTGLAANQQFF. The chain employs TRBV15 and TRBJ2-1; 11 bases map to TRBD2. Germline lookup yields CDR1 LNHNV and CDR2 YYDKDF (reference sequence). CDR3 length: 14 amino acids.

The CDR3 DNA reads TGTGCCAGCAGCCTTGGGGGTAGCGGGGCCGTCGGGGGGGCGACCCAGTACTTC. It codes for CASSLGGSGAVGGATQYF. This chain links TRBV4-2 with TRBJ2-5; the match to TRBD2 covers 8 bases. V shed 4 bases, J shed 7 bases, and the junction held 20 bases outside the gene matches. From germline, CDR1 is LGHNA and CDR2 YNFKEQ. The CDR3 length is 18 residues.

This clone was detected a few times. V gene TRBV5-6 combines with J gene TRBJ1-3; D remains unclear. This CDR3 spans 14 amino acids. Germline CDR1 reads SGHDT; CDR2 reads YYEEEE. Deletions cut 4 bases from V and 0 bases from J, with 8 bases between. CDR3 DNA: TGTGCCAGCAGCCTCGGTAACTCTGGAAACACCATATATTTT. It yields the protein CASSLGNSGNTIYF.

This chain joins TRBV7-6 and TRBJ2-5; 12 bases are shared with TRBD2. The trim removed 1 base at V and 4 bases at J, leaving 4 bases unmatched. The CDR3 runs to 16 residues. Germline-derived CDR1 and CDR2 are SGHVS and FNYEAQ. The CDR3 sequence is CASSLERGLAGETQYF. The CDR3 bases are TGTGCCAGCAGCTTAGAGCGGGGACTAGCGGGAGAGACCCAGTACTTC.

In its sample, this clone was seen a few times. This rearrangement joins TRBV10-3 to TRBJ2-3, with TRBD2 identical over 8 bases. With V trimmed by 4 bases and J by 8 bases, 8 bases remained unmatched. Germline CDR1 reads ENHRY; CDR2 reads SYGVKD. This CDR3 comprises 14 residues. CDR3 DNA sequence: TGTGCCATCAGTGCGACGGGGGGGCCAGGTACGCAGTATTTT. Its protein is CAISATGGPGTQYF.

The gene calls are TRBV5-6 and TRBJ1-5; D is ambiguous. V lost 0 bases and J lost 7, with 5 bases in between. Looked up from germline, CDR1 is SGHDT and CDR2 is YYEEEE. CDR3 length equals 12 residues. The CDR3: CASSLGAQPQHF. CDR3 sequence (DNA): TGTGCCAGCAGCTTGGGAGCACAGCCCCAGCATTTT.

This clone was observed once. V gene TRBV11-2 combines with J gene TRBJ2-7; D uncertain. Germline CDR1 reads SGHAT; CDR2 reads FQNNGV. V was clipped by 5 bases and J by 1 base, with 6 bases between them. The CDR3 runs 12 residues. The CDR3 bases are TGTGCCAGCAGCCTCGGGTCCTACGAGCAGTACTTC. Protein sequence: CASSLGSYEQYF.

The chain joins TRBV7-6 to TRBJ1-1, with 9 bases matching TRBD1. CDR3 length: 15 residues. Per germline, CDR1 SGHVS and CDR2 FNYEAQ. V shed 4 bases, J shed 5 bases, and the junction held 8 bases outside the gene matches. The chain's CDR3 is CASSSYDRGRTEAFF. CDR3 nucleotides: TGTGCCAGCAGCTCTTATGACAGGGGGAGAACTGAAGCTTTCTTT.

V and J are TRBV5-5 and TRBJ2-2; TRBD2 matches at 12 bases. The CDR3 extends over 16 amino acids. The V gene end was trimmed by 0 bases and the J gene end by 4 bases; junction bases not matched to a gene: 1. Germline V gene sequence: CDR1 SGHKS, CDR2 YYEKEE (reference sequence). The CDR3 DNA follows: TGTGCCAGCAGCTTGGGACTAGCGGGAGCCACCGGGGAGCTGTTTTTT. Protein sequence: CASSLGLAGATGELFF.

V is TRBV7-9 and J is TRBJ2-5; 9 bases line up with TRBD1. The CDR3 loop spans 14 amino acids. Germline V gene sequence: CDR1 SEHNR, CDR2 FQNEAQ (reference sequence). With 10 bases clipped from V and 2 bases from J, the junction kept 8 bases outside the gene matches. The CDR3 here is CATKGQGLQETQYF. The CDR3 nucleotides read TGTGCCACTAAGGGACAGGGCCTTCAAGAGACCCAGTACTTC.

CDR3 amino acids: CASSGDSNTEAFF. DNA of the CDR3: TGCGCCAGCAGCGGGGACTCGAACACTGAAGCTTTCTTT. This chain joins TRBV5-1 and TRBJ1-1, with D possibly TRBD1 on 5 matching bases. Germline V gene data show CDR1 as SGHRS and CDR2 as YFSETQ. Between the trimmed V and J ends, which lost 4 bases and 1 base, there was a span of 8 bases. There are 13 residues in the CDR3.

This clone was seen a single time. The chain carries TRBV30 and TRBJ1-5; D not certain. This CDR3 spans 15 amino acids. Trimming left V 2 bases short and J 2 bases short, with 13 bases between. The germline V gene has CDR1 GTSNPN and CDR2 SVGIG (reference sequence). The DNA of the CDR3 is TGTGCCTGGAGTCCCAAGACTGCCGGCAATCAGCCCCAGCATTTT. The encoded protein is CAWSPKTAGNQPQHF.

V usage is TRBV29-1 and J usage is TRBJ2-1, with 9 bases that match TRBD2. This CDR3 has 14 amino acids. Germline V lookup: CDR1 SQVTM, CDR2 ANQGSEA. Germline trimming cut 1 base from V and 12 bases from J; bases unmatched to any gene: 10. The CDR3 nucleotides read TGCAGCGTTGAAGGTGCGGGGGGGCTTTTCTGGCAGTTCTTC. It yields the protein CSVEGAGGLFWQFF.

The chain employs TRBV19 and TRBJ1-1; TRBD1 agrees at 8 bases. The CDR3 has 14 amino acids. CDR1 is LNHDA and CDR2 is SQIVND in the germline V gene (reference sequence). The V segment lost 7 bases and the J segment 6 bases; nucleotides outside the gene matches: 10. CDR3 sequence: CASTPGQATAEAFF. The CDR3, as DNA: TGTGCCAGTACCCCGGGACAGGCTACCGCTGAAGCTTTCTTT.

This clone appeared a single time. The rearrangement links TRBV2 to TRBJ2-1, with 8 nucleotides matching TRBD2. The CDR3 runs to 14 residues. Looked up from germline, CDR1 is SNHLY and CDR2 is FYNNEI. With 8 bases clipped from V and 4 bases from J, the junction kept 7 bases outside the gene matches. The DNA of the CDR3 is TGTGCCAGCTTTGGTACTAGCGGATACAATGAGCAGTTCTTC. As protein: CASFGTSGYNEQFF.

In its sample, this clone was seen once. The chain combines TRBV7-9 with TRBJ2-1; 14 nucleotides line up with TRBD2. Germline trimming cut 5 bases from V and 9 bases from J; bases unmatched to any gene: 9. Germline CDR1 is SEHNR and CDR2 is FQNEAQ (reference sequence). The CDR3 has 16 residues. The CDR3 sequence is CASSLGLAGGPGEQFF. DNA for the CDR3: TGTGCCAGCAGCCTTGGACTAGCGGGAGGACCGGGTGAGCAGTTCTTC.

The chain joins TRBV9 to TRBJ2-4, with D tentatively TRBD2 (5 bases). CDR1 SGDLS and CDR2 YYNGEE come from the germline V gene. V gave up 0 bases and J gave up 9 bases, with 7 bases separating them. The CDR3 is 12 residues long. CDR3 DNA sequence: TGTGCCAGCAGCGTAGGGGCGGGCATTCAGTACTTC. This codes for CASSVGAGIQYF.